This T cell receptor (beta chain) was sequenced during a study of T cells after yellow fever vaccination. Overall study findings and caveats: The study noted that FACS-sorted repertoires could contain abundant clonotypes contaminating from the bulk population. Post-booster samples contained most primary-vaccination clones (more than 95% CD4, roughly 88% CD8). Although most clonotypes did not, a small share appeared in both CD4 and CD8 compartments.

This clonotype was counted at least ten times. Its specificity is unknown. The CDR3 covers 12 residues. V lost 6 bases, J lost 4 bases, and 10 bases lay in between. For TCR, cDNA came from 5'RACE template switching, which added a universal primer site and UMIs. TCRdb re-derived calls from the 5' RACE reads in MiXCR, one entry per CDR3 protein. The table includes about 340,000 distinct CDR3 sequences, under 15% detected once. The V call is TRBV12-3 or TRBV12-4, the J call TRBJ2-7, with no clear D. Sequenced here: CD4+ T cells sorted from PBMCs, sampled 15 days after the yellow fever booster vaccination. The source is a man aged 18 to 30 who received the YFV17D yellow fever vaccine. The CDR3 nucleotides are TGTGCCAGCAGCCCACTTGGGTACGAGCAGTACTTC. It yields the protein CASSPLGYEQYF.